This T cell receptor beta chain comes out of a study of STAT5B mutations in CD4+ large granular lymphocyte leukemia (dated by TCRdb to between 2022 and 2023). As for the study more broadly: Among healthy controls, the CDR3 'QG' motif was associated with a particular HLA allele. Flow cytometry performed on FACSCanto II or FACSVerse showed that the purified fractions had more than 95% purity among lymphocytes. TCRbeta repertoires of CD4+ T-cell large granular lymphocyte leukemia patients were compared with those of healthy blood donors.

Summary of the overall study and its limitations: The data were not HLA-matched, and the relatively small sample size could explain the higher clonality seen in CD4+ compared with CD8+ T-LGLL. Enrichment of TRBV06-family usage was observed among the top patient clones (8/27) relative to healthy controls (2/35). CD4-sorted patient repertoires appeared more clonal than healthy CD4+ repertoires, and this difference persisted after removing the putative leukemic clones. Main leukemic clonotypes were private to each patient, although 25% to 30% appeared at low frequency in other patients' non-leukemic repertoires.

As for this clone: Its antigen remains undetermined. No base-level quality is on record; no much larger clone is a single base apart.

CDR1 SGHRS and CDR2 YFSETQ were looked up in the germline V gene. V ends up 4 bases short and J 1 base short, with an unmatched junction base count of 3. Inclusive of the bounding cysteine and phenylalanine, the CDR3 is 15 residues long. Solely the CDR3 DNA is kept, with 45 bases framed from the first base. TCRbeta rearrangements were sequenced from genomic DNA using the immunoSEQ assay at survey resolution. In the authors' own workflow: In the TCR sequencing data, the lowest productive clonotype frequency that could be detected was 2.59 x 10-5. Only productive TCRbeta rearrangements, meaning sequences that were complete and in-frame, were kept for the analyses. The clonality of each sample was calculated as Simpson clonality in the immunoSEQ Analyzer version 3.0. Clones were categorized by frequency as very rare, small, medium, large (1-20%) or hyperexpanded (>20%). Generation probabilities were estimated with OLGA 1.2.3, V-gene circos plots were made with VDJtools, specificities were looked up in VDJdb, and CDR3 motifs were identified with GLIPH. This immuneACCESS table, as held by TCRdb, lists in-frame sequences with V and J called but not all clones. Of the missing ones, under half trace to an unresolved V gene in checked studies; the others have no known cause. The V and J calls and the clone size are those of that table, but D and trimming were determined from the DNA. In all, the sample holds 30,000 to 40,000 clones, and around 88% of those were seen once. The top ten clones comprise about 0.92% of the sample.

Healthy controls were around 38 blood donors whose buffy coats came from the Finnish Red Cross blood service. All TCR-sequenced material derived from peripheral blood: patient blood samples and healthy donor buffy coats. Ficoll-Hypaque gradient centrifugation was used to isolate peripheral blood mononuclear cells. CD4+ cells were magnetically purified from the buffy coats of healthy controls. The Gentra Puregene Cell and Tissue kit was used to extract genomic DNA, and a Qubit 2.0 fluorometer was used to measure the amount of genomic DNA. The origin of this receptor is a human donor in good health. Sequencing used CD4+ T cells from blood buffy coats. The sequence joins TRBV5-1 to TRBJ2-5; TRBD2 lines up with 11 middle nucleotides. CDR3 sequence: CASSVTSGAQETQYF. The bases are TGCGCCAGCAGCGTGACTAGCGGGGCCCAAGAGACCCAGTACTTC.